This TCR beta chain was captured by sequencing in a study of blood T cell repertoires in COVID-19. Study in general: T cells, B-cell-depleted T cells, or PBMCs supplied cDNA or gDNA.

Germline CDR1 and CDR2: SGDLS and YYNGEE. The CDR3 has 14 amino acids. V lost 3 bases, J lost 5 bases, and 14 bases lay in between. Clones were read by immunoSEQ multiplex PCR, and TCRdb kept only the in-frame ones, dropping some. Of about 260,000 clones in the sample, 75% to 90% are singletons; the top ten hold 1.5% to 2%. This clone was seen a single time. Other DNA sequences in this specimen translate into the identical CDR3. Material: peripheral blood. The chain carries TRBV9 and TRBJ1-1; tentative D call: TRBD1 (5 bases). The receptor was isolated from a young man with active or convalescent COVID-19. The CDR3 region has the DNA TGTGCCAGCAGCGCGGGGTCCGGGGGGACTGAAGCTTTCTTT. Its protein product is CASSAGSGGTEAFF.